A single sample gave rise to the 22 T cell receptor beta chains below, sequenced in a study of blood T cell repertoires in COVID-19. Generated by immunoSEQ multiplex PCR, the TCRdb table keeps only in-frame clones and is missing some. The table shows roughly 120,000 clones, with 82% occurring only once. Sequencing was carried out using peripheral blood. The receptor source for this set is a man in his 70s with active or convalescent COVID-19.

This clone was detected many times. The V and J genes are TRBV6-2 or TRBV6-3 and TRBJ1-1; D possibly corresponds to TRBD1 (6 bases). CDR1 and CDR2 (germline): MNHEY, SVGEGT. The V end lost 6 bases, the J end lost 11 bases, and 16 bases lay between the germline ends. There are 12 residues in the CDR3. CDR3 nucleotides: TGTGCCAGCAGATACGGACAGCTTCAGGCTTTCTTT. It encodes CASRYGQLQAFF.

The chain employs TRBV5-4 and TRBJ1-2, with D uncertain. The CDR3 extends over 14 amino acids. V lost 4 bases and J 3 bases, leaving 13 bases between the germline ends. Germline V gene lookup returns CDR1 SGHNT and CDR2 YYREEE (reference sequence). This CDR3 is CASSPFQDYYGYTF. CDR3 sequence (DNA): TGTGCCAGCAGCCCCTTTCAGGATTACTATGGCTACACCTTC.

The rearrangement joins TRBV5-6 to TRBJ2-7; D possibly corresponds to TRBD2 (5 bases). Trimming stripped 5 bases from V and 2 bases from J, with 14 bases between. Germline loops: CDR1 SGHDT, CDR2 YYEEEE. This CDR3 is 14 amino acids long. CDR3 sequence reads: CASRSAGFTYEQYF. The CDR3 DNA is TGTGCCAGCAGGTCGGCGGGCTTCACCTACGAGCAGTACTTC.

The CDR3 sequence: CASSLIRSFSNQPQHF. The CDR3 DNA reads as TGTGCCAGCAGTTTAATTCGGTCATTTAGCAATCAGCCCCAGCATTTT. The V call is TRBV28, the J call TRBJ1-5, with D unresolved. There are 16 residues in the CDR3. Germline lookup yields CDR1 MDHEN and CDR2 SYDVKM. The V end lost 2 bases, the J end lost 0 bases, and 11 bases lay between the germline ends. Looking up the rest from reference TRBV28 and TRBJ1-5 gives the full variable domain: DVKVTQSSRYLVKRTGEKVFLECVQDMDHENMFWYRQDPGLGLRLIYFSYDVKMKEKGDIPEGYSVSREKKERFSLILESASTNQTSMYLCASSLIRSFSNQPQHFGDGTRLSIL.

In regard to this clone: Distinct nucleotide sequences in the sample also encode this CDR3. The rearrangement joins TRBV5-1 to TRBJ1-5, with D possibly being TRBD1 (5 bases). Trimming shortened V by 2 bases and J by 2 bases, and 8 bases separated the two germline ends. Germline V lookup: CDR1 SGHRS, CDR2 YFSETQ. The CDR3 totals 14 residues. The CDR3 is CASSLGGGNQPQHF. For the CDR3, the DNA is TGCGCCAGCAGCTTAGGAGGGGGCAATCAGCCCCAGCATTTT.

This chain links TRBV7-2 with TRBJ2-3; unclear D gene. V shed 1 base and J shed 1 base, with 18 bases lying between them. From germline, CDR1 is SGHTA and CDR2 FQGNSA. This CDR3 is built from 18 residues. CDR3 coding DNA: TGTGCCAGCAGCTTAGGTCTACTACATCTACCGGGCACAGATACGCAGTATTTT. Its translation is CASSLGLLHLPGTDTQYF.

Here the CDR3 reads CASSAYRGTEAFF. Here the CDR3 DNA reads TGTGCCAGCAGCGCATACAGGGGCACTGAAGCTTTCTTT. The chain couples TRBV7-3 to TRBJ1-1; 7 bases map to TRBD1. CDR3 size: 13 residues. The ends lost 5 bases at V and 4 bases at J; junction bases unmatched: 4. The germline gives CDR1 SGHTA, CDR2 FQGTGA.

This rearrangement joins TRBV4-3 to TRBJ2-3, with 7 positions matching TRBD1. Germline V gene lookup returns CDR1 LGHNA and CDR2 YSLEER. The junction had 5 bases not matched to a gene; V was cut back by 2 bases and J by 0 bases. The CDR3 is made up of 16 amino acids. For the CDR3, the DNA is TGCGCCAGCAGCCAAATGGGACAGCCCAGCACAGATACGCAGTATTTT. Translating it yields CASSQMGQPSTDTQYF.

This rearrangement joins TRBV11-1 to TRBJ1-6, with D perhaps matching TRBD1 (6 bases). Trimming took off 5 bases at V and 7 bases at J, with 9 bases between the two ends. This CDR3 region has 13 residues. CDR1 SGHAT and CDR2 FQDESV come from the germline V gene (reference sequence). The CDR3 DNA reads TGTGCCAGCAGCCAGCAGGGGAATTCACCCCTCCACTTT. Its protein product is CASSQQGNSPLHF.

The genes are TRBV15 and TRBJ2-5; 11 bases map to TRBD2. The junction had 6 bases not matched to a gene; V was cut back by 1 base and J by 5 bases. The CDR3 runs to 16 residues. The germline CDR1 and CDR2 sequences are LNHNV and YYDKDF (reference sequence). The CDR3: CATSRGRLAGSETQYF. The CDR3, as DNA: TGTGCCACCAGCAGAGGGCGACTAGCGGGATCGGAGACCCAGTACTTC.

The chain combines TRBV27 with TRBJ1-2; D is perhaps TRBD1 (5 bases). This CDR3 contains 12 residues. Germline loops: CDR1 MNHEY, CDR2 SMNVEV (reference sequence). The V gene lost 8 bases and the J gene lost 8 bases, with 15 bases spanning the gap. CDR3 sequence reads: CASQGLRGGYTF. CDR3 bases: TGTGCCAGCCAGGGACTTCGTGGAGGCTACACCTTC.

This rearrangement joins TRBV9 to TRBJ1-1; D ambiguous. CDR1 is SGDLS and CDR2 is YYNGEE in the germline V gene. Trimming took off 0 bases at V and 5 bases at J, with 8 bases between the two ends. The CDR3 runs 13 residues. This chain's CDR3 is CASSVGQDTEAFF. The CDR3 DNA reads as TGTGCCAGCAGCGTAGGCCAGGATACTGAAGCTTTCTTT.

The V and J genes are TRBV6-4 and TRBJ1-2; 9 nucleotides match TRBD1. This CDR3 region has 14 residues. After removal of 6 bases from V and 8 bases from J, the junction contained 10 bases not matched to a gene. Per germline, CDR1 MRHNA and CDR2 SNTAGT. CDR3 coding DNA: TGTGCCAGCAGGGGACAGGGTCCTCTAGGCGGCTACACCTTC. This encodes CASRGQGPLGGYTF.

V and J are TRBV5-1 and TRBJ2-3; 7 bases match TRBD1. Germline V CDR1 and CDR2: SGHRS, YFSETQ. J was trimmed by 4 bases and V by 3 bases; bases with no gene match: 11. This CDR3 is 16 amino acids long. CDR3 loop: CASSYRGRGSADTQYF. In DNA form, the CDR3 reads TGCGCCAGCAGCTATAGGGGCAGGGGGTCCGCAGATACGCAGTATTTT.

This clone was recorded only once. This chain connects TRBV19 to TRBJ1-5; 7 nucleotides line up with TRBD1. Trimming at V came to 5 bases and at J to 3 bases, leaving 10 bases not matched to a gene. Looked up from germline, CDR1 is LNHDA and CDR2 is SQIVND (reference sequence). This CDR3 has 16 residues. The CDR3 region is CASSLIPGQTNQPQHF. CDR3 DNA sequence: TGTGCCAGTAGTTTAATCCCGGGACAGACCAATCAGCCCCAGCATTTT.

This clone was seen a handful of times. The chain recombines TRBV19 with TRBJ2-3, with D perhaps TRBD2 (7 bases). The germline V gene has CDR1 LNHDA and CDR2 SQIVND (reference sequence). The V end lost 8 bases, the J end lost 4 bases, and 16 bases lay between the germline ends. The CDR3 sequence is 14 residues long. DNA for the CDR3: TGTGCCAGTTTGGGGGGGCGGGGCGCAGATACGCAGTATTTT. Protein: CASLGGRGADTQYF. The full variable domain, in which reference TRBV19 and TRBJ2-3 provide the parts outside the CDR3, is DGGITQSPKYLFRKEGQNVTLSCEQNLNHDAMYWYRQDPGQGLRLIYYSQIVNDFQKGDIAEGYSVSREKKESFPLTVTSAQKNPTAFYLCASLGGRGADTQYFGPGTRLTVL.

The J gene is TRBJ2-7, the V gene TRBV11-2; 11 bases agree with TRBD2. V was clipped by 5 bases and J by 3 bases; unmatched bases: 6. The germline V gene has CDR1 SGHAT and CDR2 FQNNGV. This CDR3 has 15 residues. CDR3 loop: CASSRLAGTHYEQYF. The CDR3 DNA sequence: TGTGCCAGCAGCCGACTAGCGGGGACCCACTACGAGCAGTACTTC.

The V and J genes are TRBV9 and TRBJ2-2; possibly TRBD1 for D (5 bases). The CDR3 consists of 16 residues. Germline V gene lookup returns CDR1 SGDLS and CDR2 YYNGEE. Trimming removed 1 base at V and 2 bases at J, with 12 bases between. CDR3 bases: TGTGCCAGCAGCGTACAGCTCAGGGCCAACACCGGGGAGCTGTTTTTT. Protein product: CASSVQLRANTGELFF.

This chain links TRBV4-2 with TRBJ1-4; 10 positions match TRBD1. Trimming cost V 0 bases and J 6 bases; bases outside gene matches: 4. Germline CDR1 is LGHNA and CDR2 is YNFKEQ. The CDR3 length is 16 residues. The DNA for the CDR3 is TGTGCCAGCAGCCAAGATCTAGGGACAGGGGATGAAAAACTGTTTTTT. It codes for CASSQDLGTGDEKLFF.

The rearrangement joins TRBV29-1 to TRBJ2-7, with a weak D call TRBD2 (6 bases). With 0 bases removed from V and 0 bases from J, the gap between germline ends came to 15 bases. Per the germline V gene, CDR1 is SQVTM and CDR2 is ANQGSEA. The CDR3 consists of 16 residues. CDR3 in amino acids: CSVEDLGGTSSYEQYF. The CDR3 nucleotides are TGCAGCGTTGAAGATCTGGGCGGGACGAGCTCCTACGAGCAGTACTTC.

The V and J genes are TRBV5-1 and TRBJ2-7, with TRBD1 matching over 7 bases. J gave up 5 bases and V 0 bases, and 5 bases lay outside the gene matches. Germline V CDR1 and CDR2: SGHRS, YFSETQ. The CDR3 spans 14 residues. Here the CDR3 DNA reads TGCGCCAGCAGCTTGGAGACAGGGACCCACGAGCAGTACTTC. This sequence encodes CASSLETGTHEQYF.

This chain joins TRBV7-9 and TRBJ1-6; 8 bases line up with TRBD1. The CDR3 has 15 residues. Per germline, CDR1 SEHNR and CDR2 FQNEAQ (reference sequence). The trim removed 5 bases at V and 10 bases at J, leaving 10 bases unmatched. The CDR3 bases are TGTGCCAGCAGCATACGGACAGGGTCTGAATCACCCCTCCACTTT. As protein: CASSIRTGSESPLHF. Full variable domain (outside the CDR3, taken from reference TRBV7-9 and TRBJ1-6): DTGVSQNPRHKITKRGQNVTFRCDPISEHNRLYWYRQTLGQGPEFLTYFQNEAQLEKSRLLSDRFSAERPKGSFSTLEIQRTEQGDSAMYLCASSIRTGSESPLHFGNGTRLTVT.